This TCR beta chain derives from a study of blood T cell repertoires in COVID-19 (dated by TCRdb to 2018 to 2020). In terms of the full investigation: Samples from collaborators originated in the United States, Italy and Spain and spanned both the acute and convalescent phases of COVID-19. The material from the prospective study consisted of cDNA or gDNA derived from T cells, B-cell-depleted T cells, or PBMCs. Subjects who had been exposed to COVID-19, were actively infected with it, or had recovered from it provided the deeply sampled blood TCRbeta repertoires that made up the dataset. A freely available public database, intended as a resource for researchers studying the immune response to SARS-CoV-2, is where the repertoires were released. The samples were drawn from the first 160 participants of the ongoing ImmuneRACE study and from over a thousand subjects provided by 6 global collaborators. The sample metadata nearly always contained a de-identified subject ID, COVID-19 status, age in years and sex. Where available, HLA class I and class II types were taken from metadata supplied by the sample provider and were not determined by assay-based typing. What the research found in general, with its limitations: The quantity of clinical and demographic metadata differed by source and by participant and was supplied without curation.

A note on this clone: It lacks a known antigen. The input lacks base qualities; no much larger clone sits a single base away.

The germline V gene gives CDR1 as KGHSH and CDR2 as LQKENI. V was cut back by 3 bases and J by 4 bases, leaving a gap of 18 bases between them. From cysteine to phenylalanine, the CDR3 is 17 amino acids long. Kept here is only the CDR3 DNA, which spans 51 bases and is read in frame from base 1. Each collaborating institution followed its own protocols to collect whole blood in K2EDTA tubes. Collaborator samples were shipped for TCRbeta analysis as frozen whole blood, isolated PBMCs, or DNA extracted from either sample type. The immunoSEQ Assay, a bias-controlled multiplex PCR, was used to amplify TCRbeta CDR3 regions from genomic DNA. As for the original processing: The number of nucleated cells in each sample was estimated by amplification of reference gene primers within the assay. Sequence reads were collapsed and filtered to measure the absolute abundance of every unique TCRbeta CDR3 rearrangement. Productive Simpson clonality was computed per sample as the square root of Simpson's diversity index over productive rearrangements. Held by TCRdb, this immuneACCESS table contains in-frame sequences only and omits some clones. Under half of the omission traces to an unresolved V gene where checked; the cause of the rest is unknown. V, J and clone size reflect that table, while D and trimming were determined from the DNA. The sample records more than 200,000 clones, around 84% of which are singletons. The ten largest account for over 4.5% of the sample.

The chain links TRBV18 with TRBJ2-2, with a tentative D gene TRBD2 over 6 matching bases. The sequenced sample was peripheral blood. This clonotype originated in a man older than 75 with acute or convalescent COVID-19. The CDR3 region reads CASSPLSGPQRTGELFF. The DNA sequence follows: TGTGCCAGCTCACCTTTAAGCGGGCCCCAGCGCACCGGGGAGCTGTTTTTT.